The 8 T cell receptor beta chains below all came from one sample that was sequenced in a study of cytomegalovirus exposure and HLA in healthy donors. The study ran its PCR with 60 Vbeta and 13 Jbeta primers. Generated by immunoSEQ multiplex PCR, the TCRdb table keeps only in-frame clones and is missing some. The data hold around 280,000 clones, with 70% to 90% observed a single time. The sample consisted of PBMCs. The receptor source for this set is a woman aged 18-29 years in good health and CMV-seronegative.

DNA of the CDR3: TGTGCCAGCTCACCATCTTATGCGACAGATACGCAGTATTTT. Amino acid sequence: CASSPSYATDTQYF. This sequence joins TRBV18 and TRBJ2-3, with D hard to call. CDR1 KGHSH and CDR2 LQKENI come from the germline V gene. There are 14 residues in the CDR3. Deletions cut 2 bases from V and 3 bases from J, with 9 bases between.

The chain links TRBV9 to TRBJ2-6, with TRBD1 identical over 10 bases. Germline assignment: CDR1 SGDLS and CDR2 YYNGEE. The length of the CDR3 is 18 residues. Unmatched junction bases numbered 6, after V lost 3 bases and J lost 0 bases. The CDR3 coding sequence is TGTGCCAGCAGCGGACCGGGACAGGGGAGCTCTGGGGCCAACGTCCTGACTTTC. This codes for CASSGPGQGSSGANVLTF.

The chain uses TRBV11-2 and TRBJ2-5; 12 bases line up with TRBD1. The CDR3 runs 16 residues. Unmatched junction bases numbered 4, after V lost 4 bases and J lost 1 base. Germline V gives CDR1 SGHAT, CDR2 FQNNGV. The CDR3 here is CASSSGQGAIQETQYF. DNA for the CDR3: TGTGCCAGCAGCTCGGGACAGGGGGCTATCCAAGAGACCCAGTACTTC.

V is TRBV6-6 and J is TRBJ2-7, with 7 bases lining up with TRBD2. CDR3 size: 15 residues. The ends lost 5 bases at V and 0 bases at J; junction bases unmatched: 7. Germline CDR1 MNHNY, CDR2 SVGAGI (reference sequence). The CDR3 sequence is CASSVGASGSYEQYF. Written as DNA, the CDR3 is TGTGCCAGCAGTGTCGGGGCTAGCGGCTCCTACGAGCAGTACTTC.

J is TRBJ1-2 and V is TRBV5-1; D possibly corresponds to TRBD1 (5 bases). The CDR3 sequence is 14 residues long. The V and J ends lost 0 bases and 1 base respectively, with 7 bases between them. Germline loops: CDR1 SGHRS, CDR2 YFSETQ. This chain's CDR3 is CASSLGQLNYGYTF. The CDR3 bases are TGCGCCAGCAGCTTGGGACAGCTTAACTATGGCTACACCTTC.

CDR3 sequence (DNA): TGTGCCAGCAAGGAACAGGGGATCGCGACAGATACGCAGTATTTT. Translated: CASKEQGIATDTQYF. The chain is built from TRBV27 and TRBJ2-3; TRBD1 agrees at 7 bases. With V trimmed by 7 bases and J by 3 bases, 10 bases remained unmatched. The CDR3 sequence is 15 residues long. CDR1 and CDR2 (germline): MNHEY, SMNVEV (reference sequence).

The V call is TRBV7-3, the J call TRBJ2-1; 11 bases fit TRBD2. Trimming at V came to 5 bases and at J to 3 bases, leaving 9 bases not matched to a gene. The CDR3 has 17 residues. Germline V gene sequence: CDR1 SGHTA, CDR2 FQGTGA. CDR3 region: CASSPYGTSGYYNEQFF. The CDR3 DNA reads as TGTGCCAGCAGCCCGTACGGGACTAGCGGTTACTACAATGAGCAGTTCTTC.

The rearrangement joins TRBV28 to TRBJ2-5; 8 nucleotides match TRBD1. The CDR3 is 15 residues long. V lost 6 bases to trimming and J lost 3 bases; unmatched junction nucleotides: 9. Per germline, CDR1 MDHEN and CDR2 SYDVKM. CDR3 residues: CASSRPDRGEETQYF. As DNA, the CDR3 is TGTGCCAGCAGCCGACCCGACAGGGGCGAAGAGACCCAGTACTTC.